This is a list of T cell receptor beta chains from one sample in a study of CXCR3-negative and CXCR3-positive naive CD8 T cells. Following a re-call of the 5' RACE reads, TCRdb has one entry per CDR3 protein and lacks DNA. The table lists more than 100,000 distinct CDR3 sequences. The sequencing input was naive CXCR3+ CD8+ T cells from blood. These receptor sequences come from a human donor in good health. Some clones in this sample may be carry-over from other donors' samples. The CDR3 runs from the conserved cysteine through the conserved F or W.

TRBJ1-1	TRBV10-3	13	CATQAGENTEAFF
TRBJ1-1	TRBV6-5	14	CASSYSRQNTEAFF
TRBJ2-1	TRBV6-1	13	CASSEGGGYEQFF
TRBJ2-7	TRBV7-8	15	CASSLDSSGVYEQYF
TRBJ2-1	TRBV4-3	15	CASSLGLAFYNEQFF
TRBJ2-5	TRBV5-1	15	CASSLDRGRKETQYF
TRBJ2-3	TRBV20-1	19	CSARDSSKLAVDSTDTQYF
TRBJ1-1	TRBV5-1	14	CASSSGQGNTEAFF
TRBJ1-1	TRBV7-6	15	CASSLETGGNTEAFF
TRBJ1-1	TRBV2	14	CASRQDRPNTEAFF
TRBJ2-3	TRBV27	15	CASSLMEAGTDTQYF
TRBJ2-7	TRBV27	14	CASSLLRGFDEQYF
TRBJ2-3	TRBV2	15	CASRETGSRTDTQYF
TRBJ2-1	TRBV11-2	12	CASSDTRNEQFF
TRBJ1-6	TRBV20-1	22	CSARDPGHRVGLVGSYNSPLHF
TRBJ2-7	TRBV7-9	13	CASSFRNFYEQYF
TRBJ2-5	TRBV11-2	15	CASSLAGQIQETQYF
TRBJ2-1	TRBV20-1	12	CSAHTGHNEQFF
TRBJ2-7	TRBV28	15	CASSLFEGQGYEQYF
TRBJ2-7	TRBV29-1	13	CSVGSGGAAEQYF
TRBJ2-5	TRBV7-6	16	CASRLGVEGNEETQYF
TRBJ1-2	TRBV4-2	16	CASSQDDEGPIYGYTF
TRBJ1-5	TRBV12-3/TRBV12-4	14	CASSTRGGTETQHF
TRBJ2-1	TRBV7-8	20	CASSFSERRDSVVAYNEQFF
TRBJ1-5	TRBV4-2	17	CASSQVGGSEGYQPQHF
TRBJ1-1	TRBV11-2	13	CASSTTGTTEAFF
TRBJ2-1	TRBV4-1	16	CASSQRRWSSYNEQFF
TRBJ1-2	TRBV12-3/TRBV12-4	12	CASRDMFDGYTF
TRBJ1-5	TRBV19	15	CASSISVSLNQPQHF
TRBJ1-6	TRBV28	12	CATVDWNSPLHF
TRBJ1-4	TRBV20-1	13	CSAQDRLDEKLFF
TRBJ2-3	TRBV25-1	15	CASSEFSRVADTQYF
TRBJ2-3	TRBV7-9	15	CASSFSGTSTDTQYF
TRBJ2-1	TRBV29-1	12	CSITRRWGEQFF
TRBJ2-3	TRBV7-9	15	CASSVSGMSTDTQYF
TRBJ1-2	TRBV19	14	CASSPGTATYGYTF
TRBJ2-1	TRBV5-6	16	CASRWGYHRSYNEQFF
TRBJ2-7	TRBV12-3/TRBV12-4	12	CASSFESAEQYF
TRBJ2-2	TRBV4-1	13	CASSQDPGGELFF
TRBJ2-1	TRBV6-5	15	CASSPGTGIYNEQFF
TRBJ2-3	TRBV15	16	CATSARDPLSTDTQYF
TRBJ2-1	TRBV28	15	CASSFLDRETDEQFF
TRBJ2-7	TRBV12-3/TRBV12-4	15	CATRPPGGAYYEQYF
TRBJ2-7	TRBV14	13	CASSLGTVHGQYF
TRBJ2-3	TRBV28	16	CASSTKREGLTDTQYF
TRBJ2-7	TRBV10-2	13	CASSELRLNEQYF
TRBJ2-1	TRBV7-9	13	CASSPRGFLEQFF
TRBJ2-7	TRBV6-6	12	CASSYRSYEQYF
TRBJ2-1	TRBV28	16	CASSSLTSGAHDEQFF
TRBJ1-1	TRBV6-5	15	CASSYMWGSGTEAFF
TRBJ2-7	TRBV28	16	CASSLDLGHALGEQYF